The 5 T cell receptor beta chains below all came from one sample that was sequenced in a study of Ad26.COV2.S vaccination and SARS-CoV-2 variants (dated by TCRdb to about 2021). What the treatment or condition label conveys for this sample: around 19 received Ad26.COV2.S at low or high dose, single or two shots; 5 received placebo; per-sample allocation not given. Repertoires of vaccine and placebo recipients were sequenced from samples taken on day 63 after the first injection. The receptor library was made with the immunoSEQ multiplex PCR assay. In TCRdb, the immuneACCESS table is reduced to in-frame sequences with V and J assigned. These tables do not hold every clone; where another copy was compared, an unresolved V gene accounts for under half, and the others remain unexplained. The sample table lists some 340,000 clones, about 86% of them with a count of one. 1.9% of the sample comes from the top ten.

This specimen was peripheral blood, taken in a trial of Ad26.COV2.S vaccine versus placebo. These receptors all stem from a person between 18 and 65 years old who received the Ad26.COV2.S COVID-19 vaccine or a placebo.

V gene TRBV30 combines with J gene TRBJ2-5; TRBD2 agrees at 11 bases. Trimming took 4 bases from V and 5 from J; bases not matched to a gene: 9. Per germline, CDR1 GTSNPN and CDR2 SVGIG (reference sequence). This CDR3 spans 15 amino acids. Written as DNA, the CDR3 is TGTGCCTGGAAGGCTAGCGGGGGGTCTTCCGAGACCCAGTACTTC. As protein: CAWKASGGSSETQYF.

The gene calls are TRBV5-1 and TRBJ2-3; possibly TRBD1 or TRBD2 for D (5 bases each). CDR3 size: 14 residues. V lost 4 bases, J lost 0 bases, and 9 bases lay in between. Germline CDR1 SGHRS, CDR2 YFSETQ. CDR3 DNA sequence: TGCGCCAGCAGCCCGGGGACCAGCACAGATACGCAGTATTTT. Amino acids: CASSPGTSTDTQYF.

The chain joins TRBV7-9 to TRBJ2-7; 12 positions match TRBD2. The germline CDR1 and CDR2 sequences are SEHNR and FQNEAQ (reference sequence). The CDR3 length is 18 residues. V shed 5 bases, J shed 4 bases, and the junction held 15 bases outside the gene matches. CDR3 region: CASSPRLTSGGLPYEQYF. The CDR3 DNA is TGTGCCAGCAGCCCGAGGCTGACTAGCGGGGGCCTACCGTACGAGCAGTACTTC.

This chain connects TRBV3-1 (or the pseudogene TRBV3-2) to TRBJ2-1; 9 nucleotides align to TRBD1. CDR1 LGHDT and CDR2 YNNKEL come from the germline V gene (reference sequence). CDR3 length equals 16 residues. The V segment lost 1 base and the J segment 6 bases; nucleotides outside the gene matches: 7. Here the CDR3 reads CASSQVYRGPLNEQFF. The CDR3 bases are TGTGCCAGCAGCCAAGTCTACAGGGGGCCCCTCAATGAGCAGTTCTTC.

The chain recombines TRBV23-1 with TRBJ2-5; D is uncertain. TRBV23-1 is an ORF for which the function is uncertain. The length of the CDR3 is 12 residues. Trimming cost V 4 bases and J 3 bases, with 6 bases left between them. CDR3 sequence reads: CASSLPKETQYF. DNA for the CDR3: TGCGCCAGCAGTCTGCCGAAAGAGACCCAGTACTTC.